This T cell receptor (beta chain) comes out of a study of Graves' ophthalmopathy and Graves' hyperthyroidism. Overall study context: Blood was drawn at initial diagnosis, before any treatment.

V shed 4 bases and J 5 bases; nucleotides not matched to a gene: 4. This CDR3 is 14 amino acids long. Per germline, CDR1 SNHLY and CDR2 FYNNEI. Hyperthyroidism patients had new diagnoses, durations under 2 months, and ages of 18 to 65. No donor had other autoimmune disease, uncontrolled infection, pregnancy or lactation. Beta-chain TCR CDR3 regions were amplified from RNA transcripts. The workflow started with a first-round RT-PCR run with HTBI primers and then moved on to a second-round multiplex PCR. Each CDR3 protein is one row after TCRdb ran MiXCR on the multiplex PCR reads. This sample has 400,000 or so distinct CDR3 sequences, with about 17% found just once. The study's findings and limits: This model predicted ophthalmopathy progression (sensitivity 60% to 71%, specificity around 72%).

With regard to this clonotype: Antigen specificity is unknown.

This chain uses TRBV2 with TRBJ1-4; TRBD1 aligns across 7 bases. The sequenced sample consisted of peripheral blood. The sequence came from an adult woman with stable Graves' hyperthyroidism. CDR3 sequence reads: CASSALQGNEKLFF. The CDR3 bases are TGTGCCAGCAGTGCACTACAGGGGAATGAAAAACTGTTTTTT.